This T cell receptor (beta chain) appears in the sequencing data of a study of blood T cell repertoires in COVID-19. Repertoires were generated with immunoSEQ multiplex PCR, while TCRdb's copy carries only in-frame clones and drops some. The data show 400,000 to 550,000 clones, 70% to 90% seen once. V lost 11 bases and J lost 8, with 16 bases in between. The CDR3 totals 13 residues. Germline V gives CDR1 SEHNR, CDR2 FQNEAQ (reference sequence). V gene TRBV7-9 combines with J gene TRBJ1-6, with no clear D. The sequenced material came from PBMCs or T cells enriched from blood (not recorded which). This clonotype originated in a woman aged 18-35 years with acute COVID-19. CDR3 sequence: CAVLELVHSPLHF. The DNA of the CDR3 is TGTGCCGTACTAGAGTTGGTTCATTCACCCCTCCACTTT.